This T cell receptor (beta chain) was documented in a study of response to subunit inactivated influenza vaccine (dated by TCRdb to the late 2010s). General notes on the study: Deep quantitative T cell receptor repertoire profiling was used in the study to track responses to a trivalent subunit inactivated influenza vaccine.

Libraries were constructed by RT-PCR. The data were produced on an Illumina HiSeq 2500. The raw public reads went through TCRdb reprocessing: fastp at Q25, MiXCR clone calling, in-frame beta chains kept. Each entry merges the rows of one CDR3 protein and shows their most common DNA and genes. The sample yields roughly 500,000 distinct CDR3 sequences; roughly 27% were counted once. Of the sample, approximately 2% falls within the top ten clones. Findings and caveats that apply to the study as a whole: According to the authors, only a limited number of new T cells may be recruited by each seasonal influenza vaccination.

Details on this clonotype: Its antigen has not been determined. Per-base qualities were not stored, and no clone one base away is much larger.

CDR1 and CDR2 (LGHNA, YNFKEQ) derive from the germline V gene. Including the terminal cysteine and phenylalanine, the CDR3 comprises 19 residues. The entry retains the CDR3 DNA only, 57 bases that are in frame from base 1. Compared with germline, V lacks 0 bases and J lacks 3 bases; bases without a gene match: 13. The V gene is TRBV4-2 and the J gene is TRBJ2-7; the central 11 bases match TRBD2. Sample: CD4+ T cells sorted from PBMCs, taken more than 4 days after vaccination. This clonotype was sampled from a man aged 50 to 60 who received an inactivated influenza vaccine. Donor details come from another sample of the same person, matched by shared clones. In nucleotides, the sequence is TGTGCCAGCAGCCAAGAGTGGCTAGCGGGGGGACACTACAACTACGAGCAGTACTTC. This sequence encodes CASSQEWLAGGHYNYEQYF.